The sequence of this T cell receptor beta chain was determined in a study of blood T cells in healthy people across ages. Next came a second PCR, run for about 7 to 12 cycles, which used a sample-barcoded 5' primer along with a J-beta primer mix. Each CDR3 protein is one row after TCRdb ran MiXCR on the 5' RACE reads. The sample includes hundreds of thousands of distinct CDR3 sequences, approximately 59% of them seen just once. Per sample, no less than 5 micrograms of total RNA were extracted. Germline-derived CDR1 and CDR2 are KGHSH and LQKENI. Trimming removed 6 bases from V and 6 bases from J, with 23 bases in between. There are 16 residues in the CDR3.

The sequencing sample was made of blood. This receptor was taken from a man aged 60-69 years in good health. The V call is TRBV18, the J call TRBJ1-2; no clear D. The CDR3 nucleotides read TGTGCCAGCTCCCCCCTGGGGTCCTCGATGGATCATGGCTACACCTTC. Its protein is CASSPLGSSMDHGYTF.